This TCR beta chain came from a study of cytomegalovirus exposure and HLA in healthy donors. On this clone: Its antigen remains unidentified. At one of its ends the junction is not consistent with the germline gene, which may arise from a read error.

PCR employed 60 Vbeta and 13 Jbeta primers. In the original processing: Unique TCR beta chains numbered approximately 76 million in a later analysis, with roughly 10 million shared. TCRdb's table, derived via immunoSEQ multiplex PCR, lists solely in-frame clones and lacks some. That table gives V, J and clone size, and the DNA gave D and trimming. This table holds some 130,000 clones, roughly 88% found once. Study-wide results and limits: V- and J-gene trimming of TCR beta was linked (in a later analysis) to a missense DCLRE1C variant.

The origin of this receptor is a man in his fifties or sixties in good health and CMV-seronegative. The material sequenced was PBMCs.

The DNA of the CDR3 is TGTGCCGGCAGGCTGTTTCAGGGGGCAAGGACTAATGAAAAACTGTTTTTT. Encoded protein: CAGRLFQGARTNEKLFF. The gene calls are TRBV11-3 and TRBJ1-4, with 8 nucleotides matching TRBD1. The CDR3 totals 17 residues. Germline-derived CDR1 and CDR2 are SGHNT and YENEEA.